This T cell receptor beta chain is from a study of response to subunit inactivated influenza vaccine. Findings and caveats of the study: Few new T cells, the authors suggested, are recruited by each seasonal influenza vaccination.

TCRdb processed the RT-PCR reads anew with MiXCR; each CDR3 protein has one entry. Among a few hundred thousand distinct CDR3 sequences, around 20% were seen once, and the ten largest hold approximately 10%. This clonotype was seen repeatedly, ten times or more. The antigen is undetermined. The CDR3 has 15 residues. In germline, CDR1 is SGHTA, CDR2 FQGNSA. The ends were cut back, 1 base at V and 4 bases at J, with 13 bases in the middle. Sequencing was performed on PBMCs from blood, taken about 20 months after vaccination. This chain links TRBV7-2 with TRBJ2-5; D tentatively reads TRBD1 or TRBD2 (5 bases each). The TCR originated in a man aged 50 to 69 who received an inactivated influenza vaccine. Written as DNA, the CDR3 is TGTGCCAGCAGCTTAGAGTCGGGGCTTGCAGAGACCCAGTACTTC. Residues: CASSLESGLAETQYF.